The 31 T cell receptor beta chains below were found in one sample sequenced in a study of control samples from healthy donors and cancer patients. The protocol was immunoSEQ multiplex PCR, while the TCRdb copy is restricted to in-frame clones and leaves out a portion. The sample consists of 95,000 to 100,000 clones, 80% to 90% of them appearing once. Sequences were obtained from blood. These receptors were taken from a man aged 30-40 years in good health.

The rearrangement links TRBV24-1 to TRBJ2-3; TRBD1 aligns across 9 bases. From germline, CDR1 is KGHDR and CDR2 SFDVKD. The junction had 6 bases not matched to a gene; V was cut back by 4 bases and J by 2 bases. This CDR3 has 16 amino acids. CDR3 DNA: TGTGCCACCAGTGAATCGGGACAGGGTGACACAGATACGCAGTATTTT. As protein: CATSESGQGDTDTQYF.

The V call is TRBV7-9, the J call TRBJ1-6, with D possibly matching TRBD1 (6 bases). Trimming removed 6 bases from V and 4 bases from J, with 16 bases in between. The germline V gene encodes CDR1 SEHNR and CDR2 FQNEAQ (reference sequence). The CDR3 runs to 16 residues. CDR3 DNA sequence: TGTGCCAGCAGTTTTGGGGGCCAGGGTTATAATTCACCCCTCCACTTT. Its protein is CASSFGGQGYNSPLHF.

This clone was recorded once. The chain's CDR3 is CASSSTGSQPQHF. DNA of the CDR3: TGTGCCAGCAGTTCGACGGGGTCTCAGCCCCAGCATTTT. This sequence joins TRBV2 and TRBJ1-5; D is unclear. The V end lost 5 bases, the J end lost 6 bases, and 11 bases lay between the germline ends. The CDR3 runs to 13 residues. Per the germline V gene, CDR1 is SNHLY and CDR2 is FYNNEI.

The genes are TRBV12-3 or TRBV12-4 and TRBJ1-2; D is perhaps TRBD1 (5 bases). This CDR3 has 12 amino acids. V was pared by 7 bases and J by 4 bases, with 10 bases between. In nucleotides, the CDR3 is TGTGCCAGCACTGTTGACAGCTATGGCTACACCTTC. Protein product: CASTVDSYGYTF.

V gene TRBV11-2 combines with J gene TRBJ1-1, with a tentative D call TRBD1 (5 bases). The V and J ends lost 5 bases and 0 bases respectively, with 16 bases between them. From germline, CDR1 is SGHAT and CDR2 FQNNGV. The CDR3 has 16 residues. CDR3: CASSPHPSTVNTEAFF. The CDR3 region has the DNA TGTGCCAGCAGCCCTCACCCTTCGACAGTGAACACTGAAGCTTTCTTT.

The chain carries TRBV18 and TRBJ1-5; D not resolved. The CDR3 spans 13 residues. V was trimmed by 2 bases and J by 4 bases, leaving 6 bases between them. From germline, CDR1 is KGHSH and CDR2 LQKENI. The CDR3 DNA sequence: TGTGCCAGCTCACCAGGGATTAATCAGCCCCAGCATTTT. Residues: CASSPGINQPQHF.

This clone showed up just once. The chain couples TRBV5-4 to TRBJ2-1; D is possibly TRBD2 (6 bases). The CDR3 runs 13 residues. Germline CDR1 reads SGHNT; CDR2 reads YYREEE (reference sequence). V lost 2 bases to trimming and J lost 7 bases, with 10 bases between them. The CDR3 region is CASSFGGRNEQFF. Here the CDR3 DNA reads TGTGCCAGCAGCTTTGGTGGGAGGAATGAGCAGTTCTTC.

The V gene is TRBV24-1, the J gene TRBJ2-1, with 9 bases that match TRBD2. Germline CDR1 is KGHDR and CDR2 is SFDVKD. The CDR3 sequence is 16 residues long. Unmatched junction bases numbered 6, after V lost 4 bases and J lost 3 bases. The CDR3 spells CATSESGTSSYNEQFF. The CDR3 DNA follows: TGTGCCACCAGTGAATCGGGGACTAGCAGCTACAATGAGCAGTTCTTC.

This chain connects TRBV20-1 to TRBJ2-7; possible D gene TRBD2, 5 bases. V lost 3 bases and J lost 0, with 9 bases in between. Germline loops: CDR1 DFQATT, CDR2 SNEGSKA (reference sequence). The CDR3 loop spans 13 amino acids. CDR3 sequence reads: CSASPSGSYEQYF. CDR3 in DNA: TGCAGTGCTAGTCCCAGCGGCTCCTACGAGCAGTACTTC.

This clone came up once. This chain uses TRBV4-1 with TRBJ2-5; D unclear. Germline V gene data show CDR1 as MGHRA and CDR2 as YSYEKL. This CDR3 is 15 amino acids long. With 2 bases removed from V and 1 base from J, the gap between germline ends came to 11 bases. CDR3 residues: CASSQPDGRQETQYF. The CDR3 DNA follows: TGCGCCAGCAGCCAACCTGACGGACGCCAAGAGACCCAGTACTTC.

V gene TRBV18 combines with J gene TRBJ2-1; possible D gene TRBD1, 5 bases. The CDR3 spans 14 residues. Germline V gives CDR1 KGHSH, CDR2 LQKENI. Trimming took off 5 bases at V and 7 bases at J, with 15 bases between the two ends. The CDR3: CASSSSTASNEQFF. The DNA of the CDR3 is TGTGCCAGCTCATCATCGACAGCCTCGAATGAGCAGTTCTTC. Full variable domain (missing parts from reference TRBV18 and TRBJ2-1): NAGVMQNPRHLVRRRGQEARLRCSPMKGHSHVYWYRQLPEEGLKFMVYLQKENIIDESGMPKERFSAEFPKEGPSILRIQQVVRGDSAAYFCASSSSTASNEQFFGPGTRLTVL.

V usage is TRBV21-1 and J usage is TRBJ2-5; TRBD1, as called in the table, went unchecked against the DNA. TRBV21-1 is given as a pseudogene. This CDR3 has 19 amino acids. The CDR3, as DNA: TGTGCCAGCAGCAAAGCGTCGGGGTGGGGACAGGAGAGTAGCGAGACCCAGTACTTC. Amino acid sequence: CASSKASGWGQESSETQYF.

V is TRBV6-6 and J is TRBJ2-2; D uncertain. The CDR3 is 14 amino acids. Trimming removed 2 bases from V and 6 bases from J, with 10 bases in between. Germline lookup yields CDR1 MNHNY and CDR2 SVGAGI (reference sequence). Here the CDR3 reads CASSYEQRAGELFF. CDR3 DNA: TGTGCCAGCAGTTACGAACAGCGCGCCGGGGAGCTGTTTTTT.

The chain couples TRBV7-9 to TRBJ1-1; no definite D call. The V gene's germline CDR1 is SEHNR and CDR2 FQNEAQ (reference sequence). Deletions cut 5 bases from V and 7 bases from J, with 14 bases between. This CDR3 spans 13 amino acids. The CDR3 sequence: CASSPQTGLEAFF. CDR3 nucleotide sequence: TGTGCCAGCAGCCCACAGACGGGCCTTGAAGCTTTCTTT.

This clone was detected once. The CDR3 region has the DNA TGTGCCAGCAGTTACGGAACGTATGCGGGATTCTCCTACGAGCAGTACGTC. Amino acid sequence: CASSYGTYAGFSYEQYV. The genes are TRBV6-2 or TRBV6-3 and TRBJ2-7; D may be TRBD2 (6 bases). The ends were cut back, 2 bases at V and 0 bases at J, with 17 bases in the middle. Germline lookup yields CDR1 MNHEY and CDR2 SVGEGT. CDR3 length equals 17 residues.

The V and J genes are TRBV9 and TRBJ2-3, with TRBD2 matching 11 bases. The CDR3 consists of 21 residues. The germline gives CDR1 SGDLS, CDR2 YYNGEE. Losses at the gene ends were 3 bases for V and 0 bases for J; bases not matched to a gene: 18. The chain's CDR3 is CASSALGASGRFRTSTDTQYF. CDR3 nucleotide sequence: TGTGCCAGCAGCGCCTTGGGGGCTAGCGGGAGGTTTCGTACTAGCACAGATACGCAGTATTTT. The variable domain in full, completed from reference TRBV9 and TRBJ2-3, reads DSGVTQTPKHLITATGQRVTLRCSPRSGDLSVYWYQQSLDQGLQFLIQYYNGEERAKGNILERFSAQQFPDLHSELNLSSLELGDSALYFCASSALGASGRFRTSTDTQYFGPGTRLTVL.

For the CDR3, the DNA is TGCGCCAGCAAAGAGTACGGGGTATCTGCCGGGGAGCTGTTTTTT. Its translation: CASKEYGVSAGELFF. The chain carries TRBV5-1 and TRBJ2-2; D is perhaps TRBD2 (5 bases). CDR1 and CDR2 from the germline V gene are SGHRS and YFSETQ. Trimming took off 6 bases at V and 6 bases at J, with 18 bases between the two ends. There are 15 residues in the CDR3. The full variable domain, its missing parts supplied by reference TRBV5-1 and TRBJ2-2, is KAGVTQTPRYLIKTRGQQVTLSCSPISGHRSVSWYQQTPGQGLQFLFEYFSETQRNKGNFPGRFSGRQFSNSRSEMNVSTLELGDSALYLCASKEYGVSAGELFFGEGSRLTVL.

The rearrangement links TRBV7-3 to TRBJ2-1, with D possibly being TRBD1 or TRBD2 (5 bases each). Trimming stripped 5 bases from V and 8 bases from J, with 25 bases between. CDR1 and CDR2 (germline): SGHTA, FQGTGA. This CDR3 comprises 17 residues. CDR3 loop: CASSRSPGTPEVDEQFF. CDR3 coding DNA: TGTGCCAGCAGCCGCTCCCCAGGGACCCCTGAGGTAGATGAGCAGTTCTTC.

This chain connects TRBV5-1 to TRBJ2-1, with 11 bases fitting TRBD2. The CDR3 loop spans 16 amino acids. In germline, CDR1 is SGHRS, CDR2 YFSETQ. The trim removed 1 base at V and 0 bases at J, leaving 0 bases unmatched. CDR3 sequence reads: CASSLTSGSSYNEQFF. The CDR3 DNA reads TGCGCCAGCAGCTTGACTAGCGGGAGCTCCTACAATGAGCAGTTCTTC. The full variable domain, rest sourced from reference TRBV5-1 and TRBJ2-1, is KAGVTQTPRYLIKTRGQQVTLSCSPISGHRSVSWYQQTPGQGLQFLFEYFSETQRNKGNFPGRFSGRQFSNSRSEMNVSTLELGDSALYLCASSLTSGSSYNEQFFGPGTRLTVL.

This clone was seen a single time. The chain employs TRBV25-1 and TRBJ1-6; a possible D gene is TRBD1 (6 bases). The CDR3 extends over 14 amino acids. The V gene's germline CDR1 is MGHDK and CDR2 SYGVNS. With 6 bases removed from V and 7 bases from J, the gap between germline ends came to 13 bases. This CDR3 reads CASRQTGSNSPLHF. In DNA, the CDR3 is TGTGCCAGCAGGCAAACAGGGAGCAATTCACCCCTCCACTTT.

V gene TRBV28 combines with J gene TRBJ1-5; D is uncertain. The CDR3 covers 11 residues. V was cut by 5 bases and J by 3 bases, with 2 bases left in between. Germline CDR1 reads MDHEN; CDR2 reads SYDVKM. This chain's CDR3 is CASSLNQPQHF. Here the CDR3 DNA reads TGTGCCAGCAGTCTCAATCAGCCCCAGCATTTT.

This sequence joins TRBV5-1 and TRBJ2-2; D remains unclear. Germline V gene sequence: CDR1 SGHRS, CDR2 YFSETQ. Trimming left V 0 bases short and J 5 bases short, with 5 bases between. This CDR3 spans 13 amino acids. CDR3 nucleotide sequence: TGCGCCAGCAGCTTGGAAGGGACCGGGGAGCTGTTTTTT. Translating it yields CASSLEGTGELFF.

This chain links TRBV3-1 (or the pseudogene TRBV3-2) with TRBJ2-3, with D tentatively TRBD2 (5 bases). Germline-derived CDR1 and CDR2 are LGHDT and YNNKEL (reference sequence). The CDR3 totals 16 residues. V lost 3 bases and J lost 4, with 17 bases in between. The CDR3 region has the DNA TGTGCCAGCAGCCATAAGCGGAACGGGATGGCAGATACGCAGTATTTT. It yields the protein CASSHKRNGMADTQYF.

The chain combines TRBV30 with TRBJ1-1; no clear D gene. Deletions cut 0 bases from V and 5 bases from J, with 10 bases between. CDR1 and CDR2 from the germline V gene are GTSNPN and SVGIG (reference sequence). The CDR3 loop spans 13 amino acids. DNA of the CDR3: TGTGCCTGGAGTGTACTCCCGGGTACTGAAGCTTTCTTT. Its translation: CAWSVLPGTEAFF.

The gene calls are TRBV7-8 and TRBJ2-2, with D tentatively TRBD2 (5 bases). Trimming shortened V by 5 bases and J by 2 bases, and 12 bases separated the two germline ends. The germline V gene encodes CDR1 SGHVS and CDR2 FQNEAQ. The CDR3 contains 15 residues. The CDR3 bases are TGTGCCAGCAGCCCCTGGAGCGGTAACACCGGGGAGCTGTTTTTT. This codes for CASSPWSGNTGELFF. The whole variable domain, filled in from reference TRBV7-8 and TRBJ2-2, reads GAGVSQSPRYKVAKRGQDVALRCDPISGHVSLFWYQQALGQGPEFLTYFQNEAQLDKSGLPSDRFFAERPEGSVSTLKIQRTQQEDSAVYLCASSPWSGNTGELFFGEGSRLTVL.

The chain employs TRBV13 and TRBJ2-7, with D possibly TRBD2 on 6 matching bases. The CDR3 contains 15 residues. Germline V gene lookup returns CDR1 PRHDT and CDR2 FYEKMQ (reference sequence). The V end lost 5 bases, the J end lost 4 bases, and 18 bases lay between the germline ends. This chain's CDR3 is CASSAEPGLKYEQYF. The CDR3 DNA follows: TGTGCCAGCAGCGCCGAACCGGGACTGAAATACGAGCAGTACTTC.

The rearrangement uses TRBV6-5 and TRBJ2-1; 12 bases agree with TRBD2. J gave up 5 bases and V 6 bases, and 2 bases lay outside the gene matches. The CDR3 is 14 residues long. Per the germline V gene, CDR1 is MNHEY and CDR2 is SVGAGI. CDR3 coding DNA: TGTGCCAGCAGAACTAGCGGGGGGAACAATGAGCAGTTCTTC. Its protein product is CASRTSGGNNEQFF.

The chain recombines TRBV7-9 with TRBJ2-7; D may be TRBD1 or TRBD2 (6 bases each). Trimming removed 3 bases from V and 1 base from J, with 13 bases in between. This CDR3 is built from 15 residues. Germline-derived CDR1 and CDR2 are SEHNR and FQNEAQ (reference sequence). CDR3 sequence (DNA): TGTGCCAGCAGCTTCCTACAGGGAGGATCCTACGAGCAGTACTTC. Translated, it gives CASSFLQGGSYEQYF. The full variable domain, in which reference TRBV7-9 and TRBJ2-7 provide the parts outside the CDR3, is DTGVSQNPRHKITKRGQNVTFRCDPISEHNRLYWYRQTLGQGPEFLTYFQNEAQLEKSRLLSDRFSAERPKGSFSTLEIQRTEQGDSAMYLCASSFLQGGSYEQYFGPGTRLTVT.

DNA of the CDR3: TGTGCCAGCAGTGTTAACACCGGGGAGCTGTTTTTT. This encodes CASSVNTGELFF. The chain uses TRBV2 and TRBJ2-2; D call uncertain. V was clipped by 4 bases and J by 2 bases, with 2 bases between them. The CDR3 runs 12 residues. Germline V gives CDR1 SNHLY, CDR2 FYNNEI.

V usage is TRBV15 and J usage is TRBJ2-3, with TRBD1 matching 7 bases. This CDR3 comprises 18 residues. V lost 1 base and J lost 0; bases outside the gene matches: 10. Per the germline V gene, CDR1 is LNHNV and CDR2 is YYDKDF (reference sequence). DNA for the CDR3: TGTGCCACCAGCAGAGGGTTCCGGGACAGCGCTAGCACAGATACGCAGTATTTT. Translating gives CATSRGFRDSASTDTQYF.

The chain carries TRBV3-1 (or the pseudogene TRBV3-2) and TRBJ2-2, with 10 bases identical to TRBD2. Germline CDR1 LGHDT, CDR2 YNNKEL (reference sequence). This CDR3 is built from 15 residues. With V trimmed by 4 bases and J by 5 bases, 4 bases remained unmatched. The CDR3 DNA follows: TGTGCCAGCAGCCTTCTAGCGGGAGTAACCGGGGAGCTGTTTTTT. It codes for CASSLLAGVTGELFF.